The T cell receptor beta chain described here comes from a study of persistence of HIV-infected CD4 T cells. This clone has more than one count but fewer than ten. Its matching antigen is unknown. This nonspecific control used anti-CD3/anti-CD28 bead stimulation of CD4+ T cells. Responding CD4+ T cells were sorted by upregulation of both CD40 ligand and CD69. Before stimulation, PBMCs underwent CD8+ T cell depletion. The immunoSEQ assay was version 4, run in survey mode. Measured with immunoSEQ multiplex PCR; TCRdb has only the in-frame clones, and not every one. Of 44,000 or so clones listed, roughly nine tenths are singletons. Findings and caveats of the study: Antigen-responding cells were enriched for degenerate expanded CDR3beta sequences.

CDR3 length: 14 residues. Germline V lookup: CDR1 LGHDT, CDR2 YNNKEL (reference sequence). Trimming took 2 bases from V and 1 from J, leaving 9 bases between them. This receptor was identified in an adult man with HIV who was CMV-seropositive. The starting material was CD4+ T cells sorted from PBMCs after approximately 18-hour stimulation, obtained from a patient who received antiretroviral therapy. The chain uses TRBV3-1 (or the pseudogene TRBV3-2) and TRBJ2-7, with D unclear. The CDR3 DNA follows: TGTGCCAGCAGCCAATTGGCAGGATCCTACGAGCAGTACTTC. It is translated as CASSQLAGSYEQYF.